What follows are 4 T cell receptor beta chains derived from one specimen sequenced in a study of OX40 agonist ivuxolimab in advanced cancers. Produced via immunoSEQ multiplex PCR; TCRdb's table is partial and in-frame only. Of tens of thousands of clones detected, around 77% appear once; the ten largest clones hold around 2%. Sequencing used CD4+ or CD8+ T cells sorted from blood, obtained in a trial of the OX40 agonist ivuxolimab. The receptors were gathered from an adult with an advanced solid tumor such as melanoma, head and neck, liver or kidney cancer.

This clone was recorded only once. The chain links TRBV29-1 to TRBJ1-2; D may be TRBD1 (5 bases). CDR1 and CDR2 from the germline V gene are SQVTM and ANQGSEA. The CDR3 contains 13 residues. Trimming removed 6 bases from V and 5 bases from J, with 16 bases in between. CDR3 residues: CSVGVGGRYGYTF. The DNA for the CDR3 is TGCAGCGTGGGGGTGGGGGGACGGTATGGCTACACCTTC.

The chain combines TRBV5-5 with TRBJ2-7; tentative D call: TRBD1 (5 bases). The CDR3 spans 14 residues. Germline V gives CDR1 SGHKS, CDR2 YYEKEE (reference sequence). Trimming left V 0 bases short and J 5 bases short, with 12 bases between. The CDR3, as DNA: TGTGCCAGCAGCTTGGACAGGCTCCTCGACGAGCAGTACTTC. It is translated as CASSLDRLLDEQYF.

The CDR3 sequence is CASSPISGPPSYEQYF. CDR3 bases: TGTGCCAGCTCACCAATTAGCGGGCCACCCTCCTACGAGCAGTACTTC. The rearrangement links TRBV18 to TRBJ2-7, with 7 bases identical to TRBD2. This CDR3 region has 16 residues. V shed 2 bases and J 0 bases; nucleotides not matched to a gene: 7. Germline lookup yields CDR1 KGHSH and CDR2 LQKENI.

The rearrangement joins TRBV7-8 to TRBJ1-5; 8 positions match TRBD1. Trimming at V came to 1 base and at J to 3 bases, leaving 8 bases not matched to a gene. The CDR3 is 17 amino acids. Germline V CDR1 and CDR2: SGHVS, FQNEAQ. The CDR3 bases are TGTGCCAGCAGCTTAGGTCCCCCGGGACAGGACAATCAGCCCCAGCATTTT. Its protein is CASSLGPPGQDNQPQHF.